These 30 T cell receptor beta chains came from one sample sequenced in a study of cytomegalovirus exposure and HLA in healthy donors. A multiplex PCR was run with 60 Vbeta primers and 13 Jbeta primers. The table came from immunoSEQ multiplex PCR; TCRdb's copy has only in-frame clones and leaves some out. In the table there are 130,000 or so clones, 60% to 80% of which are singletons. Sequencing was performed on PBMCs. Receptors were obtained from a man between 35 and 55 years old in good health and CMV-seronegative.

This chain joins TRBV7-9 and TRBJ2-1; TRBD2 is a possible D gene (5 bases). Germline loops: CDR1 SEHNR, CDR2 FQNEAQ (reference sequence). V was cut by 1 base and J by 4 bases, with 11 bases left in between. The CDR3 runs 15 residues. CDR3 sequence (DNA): TGTGCCAGCAGCTTAGGTCTAGCAGATTACAATGAGCAGTTCTTC. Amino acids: CASSLGLADYNEQFF.

CDR3 loop: CASSSQPTGTKSYEQYF. The CDR3 bases are TGTGCCAGCAGCTCCCAGCCTACCGGGACTAAGTCTTACGAGCAGTACTTC. V usage is TRBV7-3 and J usage is TRBJ2-7, with TRBD2 identical over 7 bases. Unmatched junction bases numbered 16, after V lost 4 bases and J lost 4 bases. Germline CDR1 reads SGHTA; CDR2 reads FQGTGA. This CDR3 has 17 residues.

In DNA form, the CDR3 reads TGTGCCAGTACCGCGGGGTATGGGAGTACAGATACGCAGTATTTT. Translated, it gives CASTAGYGSTDTQYF. The V call is TRBV19, the J call TRBJ2-3; D might be TRBD2 (6 bases). Germline values: CDR1 LNHDA, CDR2 SQIVND (reference sequence). This CDR3 has 15 residues. Trimming took 7 bases from V and 3 from J, leaving 17 bases between them.

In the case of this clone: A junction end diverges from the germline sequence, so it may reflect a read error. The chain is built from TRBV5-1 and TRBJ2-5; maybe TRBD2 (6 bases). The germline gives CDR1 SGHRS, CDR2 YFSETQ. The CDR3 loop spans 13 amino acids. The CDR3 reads CASSLRERETRYF. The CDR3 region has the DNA TGCGCCAGCAGCTTGCGGGAACGGGAGACCCGGTACTTC. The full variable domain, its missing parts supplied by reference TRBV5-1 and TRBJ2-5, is KAGVTQTPRYLIKTRGQQVTLSCSPISGHRSVSWYQQTPGQGLQFLFEYFSETQRNKGNFPGRFSGRQFSNSRSEMNVSTLELGDSALYLCASSLRERETRYFGPGTRLLVL.

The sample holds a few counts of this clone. The DNA of the CDR3 is TGTGCCAGCACAAACGGACATTCTGGGGCCAACGTCCTGACTTTC. It yields the protein CASTNGHSGANVLTF. The chain joins TRBV6-5 to TRBJ2-6; D perhaps matches TRBD1 (5 bases). This CDR3 has 15 amino acids. The germline V gene has CDR1 MNHEY and CDR2 SVGAGI. The V end was cut by 7 bases, the J end by 1 base, with 11 bases between.

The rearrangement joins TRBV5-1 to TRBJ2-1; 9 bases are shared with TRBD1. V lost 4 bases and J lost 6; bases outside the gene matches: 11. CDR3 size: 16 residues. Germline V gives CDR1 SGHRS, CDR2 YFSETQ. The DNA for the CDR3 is TGCGCCAGCAGCCAACGTCCCGGGACAGGGTTCAATGAGCAGTTCTTC. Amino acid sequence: CASSQRPGTGFNEQFF.

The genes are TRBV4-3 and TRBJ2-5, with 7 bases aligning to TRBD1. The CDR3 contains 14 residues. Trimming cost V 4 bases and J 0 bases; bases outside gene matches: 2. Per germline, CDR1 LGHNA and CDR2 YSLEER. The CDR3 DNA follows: TGCGCCAGCAGCCTGGACAGGAACCAAGAGACCCAGTACTTC. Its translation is CASSLDRNQETQYF.

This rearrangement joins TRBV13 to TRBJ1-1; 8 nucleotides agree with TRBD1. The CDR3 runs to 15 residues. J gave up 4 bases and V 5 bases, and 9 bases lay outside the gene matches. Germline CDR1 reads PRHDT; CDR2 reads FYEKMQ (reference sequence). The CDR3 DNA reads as TGTGCCAGCAGCACGGACAGGGAAGTGGTCACTGAAGCTTTCTTT. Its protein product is CASSTDREVVTEAFF.

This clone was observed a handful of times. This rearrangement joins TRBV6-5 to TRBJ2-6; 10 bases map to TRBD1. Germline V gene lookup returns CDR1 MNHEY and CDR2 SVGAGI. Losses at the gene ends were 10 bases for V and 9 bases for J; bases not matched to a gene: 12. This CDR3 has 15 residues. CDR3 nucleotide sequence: TGTGCCACTACGAGACAGGGGGCAATAGTCAACGTCCTGACTTTC. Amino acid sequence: CATTRQGAIVNVLTF.

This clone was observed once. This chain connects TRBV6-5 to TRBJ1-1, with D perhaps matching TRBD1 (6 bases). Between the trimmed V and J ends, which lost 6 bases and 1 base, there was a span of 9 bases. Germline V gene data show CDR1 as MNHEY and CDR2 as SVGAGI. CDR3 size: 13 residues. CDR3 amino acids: CASSLQGNTEAFF. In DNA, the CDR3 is TGTGCCAGCAGCTTACAGGGGAACACTGAAGCTTTCTTT.

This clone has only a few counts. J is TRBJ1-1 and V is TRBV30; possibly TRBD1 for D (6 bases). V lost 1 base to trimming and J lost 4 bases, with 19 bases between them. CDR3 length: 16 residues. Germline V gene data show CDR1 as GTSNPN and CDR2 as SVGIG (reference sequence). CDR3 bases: TGTGCCTGGAGTGACCGTGTGGGGGCAAGGGGCACTGAAGCTTTCTTT. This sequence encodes CAWSDRVGARGTEAFF.

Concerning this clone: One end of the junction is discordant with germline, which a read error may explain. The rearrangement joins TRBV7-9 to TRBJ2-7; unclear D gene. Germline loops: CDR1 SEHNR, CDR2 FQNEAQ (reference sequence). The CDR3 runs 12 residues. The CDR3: CSSSFSESEQYF. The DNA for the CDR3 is TGTTCCAGCAGCTTTTCGGAGAGCGAGCAGTACTTC.

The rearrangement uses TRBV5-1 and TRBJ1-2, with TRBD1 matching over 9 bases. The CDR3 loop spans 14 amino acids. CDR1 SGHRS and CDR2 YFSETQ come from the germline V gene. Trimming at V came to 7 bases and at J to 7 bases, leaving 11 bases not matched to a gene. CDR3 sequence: CASHRGQVGSGYTF. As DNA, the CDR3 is TGCGCCAGCCACAGGGGGCAGGTTGGCTCTGGCTACACCTTC.

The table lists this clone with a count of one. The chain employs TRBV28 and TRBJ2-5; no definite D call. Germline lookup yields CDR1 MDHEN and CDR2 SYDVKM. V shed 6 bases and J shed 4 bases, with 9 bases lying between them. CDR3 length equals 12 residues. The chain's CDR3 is CASSLPGETQYF. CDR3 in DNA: TGTGCCAGCAGCCTACCTGGAGAGACCCAGTACTTC.

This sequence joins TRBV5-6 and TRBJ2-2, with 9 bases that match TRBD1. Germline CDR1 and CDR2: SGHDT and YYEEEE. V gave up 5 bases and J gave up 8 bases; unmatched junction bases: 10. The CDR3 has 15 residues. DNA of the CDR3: TGTGCCAGCAGTTCCGGGACAGGGTTGCAAGGGGAGCTGTTTTTT. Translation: CASSSGTGLQGELFF. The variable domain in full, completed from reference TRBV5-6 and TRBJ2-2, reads DAGVTQSPTHLIKTRGQQVTLRCSPKSGHDTVSWYQQALGQGPQFIFQYYEEEERQRGNFPDRFSGHQFPNYSSELNVNALLLGDSALYLCASSSGTGLQGELFFGEGSRLTVL.

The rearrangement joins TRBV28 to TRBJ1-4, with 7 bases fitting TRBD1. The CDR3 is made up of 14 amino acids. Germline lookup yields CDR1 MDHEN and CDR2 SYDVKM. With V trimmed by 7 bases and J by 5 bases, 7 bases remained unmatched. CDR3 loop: CASNRQGWNEKLFF. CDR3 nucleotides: TGTGCCAGCAATCGACAGGGTTGGAATGAAAAACTGTTTTTT.

In DNA form, the CDR3 reads TGTGCCAGCAATACCTGGGGACAGGTCTACAATGAGCAGTTCTTC. This encodes CASNTWGQVYNEQFF. The V and J genes are TRBV28 and TRBJ2-1; 8 nucleotides line up with TRBD1. CDR3 length: 15 residues. V trimming: 7 bases; J trimming: 3 bases; junction bases outside the gene matches: 8. Germline V lookup: CDR1 MDHEN, CDR2 SYDVKM. Together with reference TRBV28 and TRBJ2-1, the CDR3 gives the full variable domain: DVKVTQSSRYLVKRTGEKVFLECVQDMDHENMFWYRQDPGLGLRLIYFSYDVKMKEKGDIPEGYSVSREKKERFSLILESASTNQTSMYLCASNTWGQVYNEQFFGPGTRLTVL.

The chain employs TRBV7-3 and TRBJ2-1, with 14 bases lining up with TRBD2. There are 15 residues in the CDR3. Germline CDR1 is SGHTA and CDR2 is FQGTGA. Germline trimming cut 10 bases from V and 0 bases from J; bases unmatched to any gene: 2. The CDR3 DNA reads TGTGCCACCGGACTAGCGGGGGGCTCCTACAATGAGCAGTTCTTC. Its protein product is CATGLAGGSYNEQFF.

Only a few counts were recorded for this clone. The CDR3 coding sequence is TGTGCCAGCAGTACGGGGGGATCTGGAAACACCATATATTTT. Amino acids: CASSTGGSGNTIYF. The chain is built from TRBV28 and TRBJ1-3; possibly TRBD1 for D (5 bases). This CDR3 is 14 amino acids long. V dropped 5 bases and J dropped 1 base, with 9 bases sitting between them. CDR1 MDHEN and CDR2 SYDVKM come from the germline V gene.

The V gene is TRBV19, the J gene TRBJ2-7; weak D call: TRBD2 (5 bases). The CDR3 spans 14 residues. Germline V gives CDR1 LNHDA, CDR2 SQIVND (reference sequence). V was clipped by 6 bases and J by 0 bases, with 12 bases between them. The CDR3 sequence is CASSPSLSSYEQYF. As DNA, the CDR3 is TGTGCCAGTAGCCCTAGCTTGAGCTCCTACGAGCAGTACTTC.

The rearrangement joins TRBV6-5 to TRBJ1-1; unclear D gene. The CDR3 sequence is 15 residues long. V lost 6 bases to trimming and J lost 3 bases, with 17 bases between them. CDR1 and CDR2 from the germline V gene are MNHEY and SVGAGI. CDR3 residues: CASSPVDGRDTEAFF. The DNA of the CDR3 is TGTGCCAGCAGCCCCGTAGACGGGAGGGACACTGAAGCTTTCTTT.

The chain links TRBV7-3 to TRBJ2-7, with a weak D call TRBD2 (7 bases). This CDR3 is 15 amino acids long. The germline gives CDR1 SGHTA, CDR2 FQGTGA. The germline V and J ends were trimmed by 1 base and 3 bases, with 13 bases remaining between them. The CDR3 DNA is TGTGCCAGCAGCTTAAACCGGGGGGCAGACTACGAGCAGTACTTC. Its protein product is CASSLNRGADYEQYF. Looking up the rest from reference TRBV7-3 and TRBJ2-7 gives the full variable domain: GAGVSQTPSNKVTEKGKYVELRCDPISGHTALYWYRQSLGQGPEFLIYFQGTGAADDSGLPNDRFFAVRPEGSVSTLKIQRTERGDSAVYLCASSLNRGADYEQYFGPGTRLTVT.

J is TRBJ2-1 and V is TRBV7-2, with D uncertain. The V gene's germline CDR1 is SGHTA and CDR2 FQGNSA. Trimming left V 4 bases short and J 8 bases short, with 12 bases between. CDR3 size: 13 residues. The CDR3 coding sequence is TGTGCCAGCAGCTCGGCCGGGTCAGATGAGCAGTTCTTC. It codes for CASSSAGSDEQFF.

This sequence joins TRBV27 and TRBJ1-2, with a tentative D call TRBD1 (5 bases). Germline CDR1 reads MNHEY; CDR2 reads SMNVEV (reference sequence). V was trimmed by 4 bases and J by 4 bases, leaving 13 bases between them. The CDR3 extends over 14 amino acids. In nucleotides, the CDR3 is TGTGCCAGCAGTTGGGGGGTAAGGGCCTATGGCTACACCTTC. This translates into CASSWGVRAYGYTF.

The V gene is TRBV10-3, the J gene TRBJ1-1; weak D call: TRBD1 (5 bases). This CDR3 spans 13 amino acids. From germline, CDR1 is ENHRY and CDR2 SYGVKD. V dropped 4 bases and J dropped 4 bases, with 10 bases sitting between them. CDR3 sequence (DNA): TGTGCCATCAGTGCTGGGGCGCGCACTGAAGCTTTCTTT. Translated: CAISAGARTEAFF.

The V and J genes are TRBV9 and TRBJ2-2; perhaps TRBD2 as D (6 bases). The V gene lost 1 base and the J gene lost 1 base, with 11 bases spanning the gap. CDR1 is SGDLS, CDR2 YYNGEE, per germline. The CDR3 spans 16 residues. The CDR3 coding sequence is TGTGCCAGCAGCGTAAACCGACTAGAGAACACCGGGGAGCTGTTTTTT. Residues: CASSVNRLENTGELFF. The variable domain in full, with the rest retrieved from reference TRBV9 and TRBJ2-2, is DSGVTQTPKHLITATGQRVTLRCSPRSGDLSVYWYQQSLDQGLQFLIQYYNGEERAKGNILERFSAQQFPDLHSELNLSSLELGDSALYFCASSVNRLENTGELFFGEGSRLTVL.

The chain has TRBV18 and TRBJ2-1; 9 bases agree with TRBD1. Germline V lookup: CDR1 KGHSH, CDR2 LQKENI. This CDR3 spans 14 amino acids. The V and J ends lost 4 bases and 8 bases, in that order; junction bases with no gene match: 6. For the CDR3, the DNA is TGTGCCAGCTCACTGGACAGGGGAGTCTATGAGCAGTTCTTC. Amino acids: CASSLDRGVYEQFF.

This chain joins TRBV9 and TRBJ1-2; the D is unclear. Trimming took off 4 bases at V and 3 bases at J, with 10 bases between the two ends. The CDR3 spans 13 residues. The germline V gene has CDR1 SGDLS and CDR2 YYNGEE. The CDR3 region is CASSPGEDYGYTF. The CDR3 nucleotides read TGTGCCAGCAGCCCCGGGGAGGACTATGGCTACACCTTC.

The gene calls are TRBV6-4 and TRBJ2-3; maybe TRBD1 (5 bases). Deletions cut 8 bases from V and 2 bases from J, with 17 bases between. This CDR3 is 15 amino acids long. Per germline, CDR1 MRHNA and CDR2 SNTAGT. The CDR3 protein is CASSSRVGDTDTQYF. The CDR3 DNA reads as TGTGCCAGCTCATCTAGGGTAGGGGACACAGATACGCAGTATTTT.

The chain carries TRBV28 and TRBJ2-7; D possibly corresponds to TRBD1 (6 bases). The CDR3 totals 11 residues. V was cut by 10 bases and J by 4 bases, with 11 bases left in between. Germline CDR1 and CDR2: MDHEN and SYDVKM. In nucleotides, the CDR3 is TGTGCCACCCTCACAGGGTACGAGCAGTACTTC. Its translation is CATLTGYEQYF.